These 10 T cell receptor beta chains came from one sample sequenced in a study of blood T cell repertoires in COVID-19. The repertoire was sequenced with immunoSEQ multiplex PCR; TCRdb's copy has only in-frame clones and lacks some. The sample shows 310,000 or so clones, around 90% of them seen only once. The sample was PBMCs or T cells enriched from blood (not recorded which). Every receptor here comes from a young woman who had recovered from COVID-19.

This sequence joins TRBV10-3 and TRBJ1-5; 7 nucleotides align to TRBD1. The V gene end was trimmed by 3 bases and the J gene end by 0 bases; junction bases not matched to a gene: 8. The CDR3 spans 17 residues. Per germline, CDR1 ENHRY and CDR2 SYGVKD. The DNA of the CDR3 is TGTGCCATCAGTGACCGGACAGGTCCCGATAGCAATCAGCCCCAGCATTTT. Residues: CAISDRTGPDSNQPQHF.

The rearrangement uses TRBV10-3 and TRBJ2-1, with 9 bases matching TRBD2. The CDR3 loop spans 15 amino acids. V gave up 4 bases and J gave up 6 bases; unmatched junction bases: 7. CDR1 ENHRY and CDR2 SYGVKD come from the germline V gene. The CDR3 is CAISVAGAGPNEQFF. CDR3 nucleotides: TGTGCCATCAGTGTAGCGGGAGCGGGTCCCAATGAGCAGTTCTTC.

This clone came up a few times. V gene TRBV19 combines with J gene TRBJ1-1, with 8 positions matching TRBD1. Germline V gene lookup returns CDR1 LNHDA and CDR2 SQIVND (reference sequence). With V trimmed by 5 bases and J by 3 bases, 8 bases remained unmatched. This CDR3 is 15 amino acids long. In DNA form, the CDR3 reads TGTGCCAGTAGTCGGGAAGACAGGGGATACACTGAAGCTTTCTTT. Its translation is CASSREDRGYTEAFF.

J is TRBJ2-7 and V is TRBV5-5; no clear D. Deletions cut 0 bases from V and 2 bases from J, with 12 bases between. Germline V gene sequence: CDR1 SGHKS, CDR2 YYEKEE (reference sequence). The CDR3 consists of 15 residues. DNA of the CDR3: TGTGCCAGCAGCTTGGACAGTTTAATAACCTACGAGCAGTACTTC. This codes for CASSLDSLITYEQYF.

This chain joins TRBV19 and TRBJ2-7; TRBD1 agrees at 8 bases. CDR1 and CDR2 from the germline V gene are LNHDA and SQIVND (reference sequence). V shed 4 bases and J 4 bases; nucleotides not matched to a gene: 9. This CDR3 is 15 amino acids long. The CDR3 DNA is TGTGCCAGTAGTACCTCCGGGACAGGTAATTACGAGCAGTACTTC. Protein product: CASSTSGTGNYEQYF.

This clone was picked up one time. The chain employs TRBV29-1 and TRBJ1-1; D perhaps matches TRBD1 (6 bases). Germline loops: CDR1 SQVTM, CDR2 ANQGSEA. CDR3 length: 12 residues. Between the trimmed V and J ends, which lost 6 bases and 8 bases, there was a span of 16 bases. The CDR3 sequence: CSVVTGRLEAFF. The DNA for the CDR3 is TGCAGCGTAGTGACAGGCCGGTTGGAAGCTTTCTTT.

The chain couples TRBV28 to TRBJ1-2; 9 nucleotides align to TRBD1. V gave up 5 bases and J gave up 8 bases; unmatched junction bases: 15. Germline V gene lookup returns CDR1 MDHEN and CDR2 SYDVKM. The CDR3 is 16 residues long. Here the CDR3 DNA reads TGTGCCAGCAGTCTACAGCCGGGACAGGGAATCGGCGGCTACACCTTC. Amino acid sequence: CASSLQPGQGIGGYTF.

The V gene is TRBV11-2, the J gene TRBJ1-3, with TRBD1 identical over 7 bases. V was clipped by 5 bases and J by 0 bases; unmatched bases: 4. The CDR3 spans 15 residues. Germline V gene lookup returns CDR1 SGHAT and CDR2 FQNNGV. The CDR3 DNA reads as TGTGCCAGCAGCCCGAGGGACAGCTCTGGAAACACCATATATTTT. Encoded protein: CASSPRDSSGNTIYF.

CDR3 sequence (DNA): TGCGCCAGCACCCCAGTGTCAGGACAGGGGGCAGGAGGCCTCCTGACCGGGGAGCTGTTTTTT. It codes for CASTPVSGQGAGGLLTGELFF. The chain joins TRBV5-1 to TRBJ2-2; 11 positions agree with TRBD1. Germline CDR1 and CDR2: SGHRS and YFSETQ. This CDR3 has 21 residues. V dropped 6 bases and J dropped 5; count of bases not matched to a gene: 24.

Comment on this clone: This sample includes further DNA sequences coding for the same CDR3. The V and J genes are TRBV28 and TRBJ2-5; D is unresolved. The CDR3 loop spans 13 amino acids. The germline V and J ends were trimmed by 3 bases and 2 bases, with 7 bases remaining between them. Germline V gives CDR1 MDHEN, CDR2 SYDVKM. For the CDR3, the DNA is TGTGCCAGCAGTTTTGGCAGGCAAGAGACCCAGTACTTC. Protein sequence: CASSFGRQETQYF.